Listed here are 32 T cell receptor beta chains from one sample, sequenced in a study of naive and memory T cell subsets. Both TRBC1 and TRBC2 were covered by a beta constant-region primer of two equimolar oligonucleotides. Ligated cDNA was amplified by four rounds of PCR with nested alpha and beta constant-region primers and SP2. A single record per CDR3 protein comes from TCRdb applying MiXCR to the UMI-ligation and nested PCR reads. The sample has approximately 80,000 distinct CDR3 sequences; 9% are singletons. The sequenced sample consisted of naive CD8+ T cells from blood. These receptors were taken from a human donor in good health.

This clonotype has at least ten counts. CDR3 residues: CASLERGRGDPRPSGANVLTF. In DNA form, the CDR3 reads TGTGCCAGCCTCGAGCGGGGCAGGGGGGACCCTAGACCCTCTGGGGCCAACGTCCTGACTTTC. This chain connects TRBV9 to TRBJ2-6; either TRBD1 or TRBD2 may supply D (7 bases each). The germline V gene encodes CDR1 SGDLS and CDR2 YYNGEE. Trimming pared 7 bases from V and 0 bases from J, leaving 29 bases between. This CDR3 contains 21 residues.

The chain is built from TRBV27 and TRBJ2-1; TRBD2 might be the D (5 bases). Looked up from germline, CDR1 is MNHEY and CDR2 is SMNVEV (reference sequence). The CDR3 loop spans 14 amino acids. V lost 2 bases and J 4 bases, leaving 9 bases between the germline ends. CDR3 residues: CASSLLARYNEQFF. DNA of the CDR3: TGTGCCAGCAGTTTACTAGCCAGATACAATGAGCAGTTCTTC.

This clonotype appeared many times. The gene calls are TRBV7-8 and TRBJ2-3; 9 bases map to TRBD2. Germline V gives CDR1 SGHVS, CDR2 FQNEAQ. The CDR3 runs to 15 residues. Germline trimming cut 5 bases from V and 4 bases from J; bases unmatched to any gene: 7. The CDR3 spells CASSGGLASSDTQYF. The CDR3 DNA follows: TGTGCCAGCAGCGGAGGACTAGCGTCCTCAGATACGCAGTATTTT.

The sample holds a few counts of this clonotype. V is TRBV24-1 and J is TRBJ2-1, with D possibly matching TRBD1 (6 bases). CDR3 length: 18 residues. V gave up 3 bases and J gave up 0 bases, with 17 bases separating them. Germline V gene data show CDR1 as KGHDR and CDR2 as SFDVKD. CDR3 coding DNA: TGTGCCACCAGTGATATTCACAAGCCGGACAGCTCCTACAATGAGCAGTTCTTC. Translating gives CATSDIHKPDSSYNEQFF.

The CDR3 here is CASSPSQGSYNSPLHF. The CDR3 region has the DNA TGTGCCAGCAGCCCGAGTCAGGGCTCCTATAATTCACCCCTCCACTTT. This rearrangement joins TRBV7-2 to TRBJ1-6; TRBD1 is a possible D gene (5 bases). Germline loops: CDR1 SGHTA, CDR2 FQGNSA. Trimming took off 5 bases at V and 0 bases at J, with 11 bases between the two ends. CDR3 length: 16 amino acids.

The chain recombines TRBV6-5 with TRBJ1-6; tentative D call: TRBD1 (6 bases). The CDR3 totals 14 residues. Germline CDR1 is MNHEY and CDR2 is SVGAGI. V was pared by 8 bases and J by 7 bases, with 15 bases between. The CDR3 here is CASGGTSANSPLHF. DNA for the CDR3: TGTGCCAGCGGAGGGACATCTGCGAATTCACCCCTCCACTTT.

The chain uses TRBV27 and TRBJ1-1, with D unclear. The V and J ends lost 7 bases and 1 base respectively, with 4 bases between them. The CDR3 is 11 amino acids. CDR1 is MNHEY and CDR2 is SMNVEV in the germline V gene (reference sequence). The CDR3 DNA follows: TGTGCCAGCAAACAGAACACTGAAGCTTTCTTT. As protein: CASKQNTEAFF.

The chain uses TRBV4-2 and TRBJ2-7, with a weak D call TRBD2 (6 bases). Trimming removed 2 bases at V and 6 bases at J, with 17 bases between. Germline V gene data show CDR1 as LGHNA and CDR2 as YNFKEQ. The CDR3 loop spans 15 amino acids. The CDR3 region is CASSQFPSGGSEQYF. CDR3 in DNA: TGTGCCAGCAGCCAATTCCCGAGTGGGGGGAGCGAGCAGTACTTC.

J is TRBJ2-7 and V is TRBV7-9; 10 nucleotides agree with TRBD2. CDR1 and CDR2 from the germline V gene are SEHNR and FQNEAQ (reference sequence). This CDR3 spans 15 amino acids. J gave up 3 bases and V 5 bases, and 7 bases lay outside the gene matches. The CDR3 sequence: CASSPPLAGVYEQYF. The CDR3 nucleotides read TGTGCCAGCAGCCCTCCTCTAGCGGGAGTCTACGAGCAGTACTTC.

V is TRBV7-9 and J is TRBJ1-1, with 8 bases that match TRBD1. The V segment lost 5 bases and the J segment 6 bases; nucleotides outside the gene matches: 5. Germline V gives CDR1 SEHNR, CDR2 FQNEAQ (reference sequence). The CDR3 loop spans 13 amino acids. CDR3 nucleotide sequence: TGTGCCAGCAGCCGAGACAGGGGCGCTGAAGCTTTCTTT. It is translated as CASSRDRGAEAFF.

This clonotype occurred a few times. V and J are TRBV28 and TRBJ2-1; 12 bases line up with TRBD2. V lost 5 bases and J lost 1; bases outside the gene matches: 18. CDR3 length: 21 amino acids. Germline V CDR1 and CDR2: MDHEN, SYDVKM. The CDR3 reads CASSPFPLTSGSKRSYNEQFF. DNA for the CDR3: TGTGCCAGCAGTCCCTTCCCTCTGACTAGCGGGAGCAAAAGGTCCTACAATGAGCAGTTCTTC.

This clonotype was counted between two and nine times. The J gene is TRBJ2-1, the V gene TRBV11-3; 13 bases match TRBD2. The germline V gene has CDR1 SGHNT and CDR2 YENEEA. The V segment lost 5 bases and the J segment 1 base; nucleotides outside the gene matches: 14. The CDR3 consists of 20 residues. The CDR3 nucleotides read TGTGCCAGCAGCCAAGGGACTAGCGGGATAAAGTTTCGTTCCTACAATGAGCAGTTCTTC. It yields the protein CASSQGTSGIKFRSYNEQFF.

Many counts were recorded for this clonotype. The J gene is TRBJ2-1, the V gene TRBV5-6; D is ambiguous. From germline, CDR1 is SGHDT and CDR2 YYEEEE. This CDR3 spans 14 amino acids. V was clipped by 0 bases and J by 8 bases, with 12 bases between them. As DNA, the CDR3 is TGTGCCAGCAGCTTGGTTGGGCTGGTCGATGAGCAGTTCTTC. Translating it yields CASSLVGLVDEQFF.

This clonotype was seen at least ten times. This rearrangement joins TRBV3-1 to TRBJ2-1; 10 bases fit TRBD2. The CDR3 sequence is 17 residues long. Trimming removed 0 bases from V and 2 bases from J; junction bases left unmatched: 4. Germline V gene sequence: CDR1 LGHDT, CDR2 YNNKEL (reference sequence). The CDR3 here is CASSQDSLAGAYNEQFF. CDR3 coding DNA: TGTGCCAGCAGCCAAGATTCCCTAGCGGGAGCCTACAATGAGCAGTTCTTC.

The J gene is TRBJ2-7, the V gene TRBV5-6; D might be TRBD1 or TRBD2, each matching 6 bases. This CDR3 is built from 16 residues. Germline loops: CDR1 SGHDT, CDR2 YYEEEE. Trimming pared 4 bases from V and 7 bases from J, leaving 24 bases between. The CDR3 loop is CASSDISSGAVGEQYF. DNA for the CDR3: TGTGCCAGCAGCGACATCTCTTCGGGGGCGGTGGGTGAGCAGTACTTC.

This clonotype was detected a few times. The J gene is TRBJ1-1, the V gene TRBV29-1; 10 bases fit TRBD1. Looked up from germline, CDR1 is SQVTM and CDR2 is ANQGSEA. The CDR3 extends over 14 amino acids. V shed 6 bases, J shed 2 bases, and the junction held 6 bases outside the gene matches. The CDR3 reads CSVAGTGDNTEAFF. The CDR3 DNA reads as TGCAGCGTCGCCGGGACAGGGGACAACACTGAAGCTTTCTTT.

This clonotype was seen many times. V and J are TRBV9 and TRBJ2-6; 11 bases match TRBD2. V gave up 3 bases and J gave up 2 bases; unmatched junction bases: 10. From germline, CDR1 is SGDLS and CDR2 YYNGEE. The CDR3 runs 19 residues. For the CDR3, the DNA is TGTGCCAGCAGCGCGCCACTAGCGGGAGTGTCTCCTGGGGCCAACGTCCTGACTTTC. It encodes CASSAPLAGVSPGANVLTF.

The chain employs TRBV29-1 and TRBJ2-7; possibly TRBD1 or TRBD2 for D (5 bases each). CDR1 is SQVTM, CDR2 ANQGSEA, per germline. The CDR3 is 13 residues long. V lost 3 bases and J 2 bases, leaving 11 bases between the germline ends. The CDR3 region has the DNA TGCAGCGTTGAGAGGGACCAACCCTACGAGCAGTACTTC. Its protein product is CSVERDQPYEQYF.

This clonotype was seen a few times. The rearrangement uses TRBV27 and TRBJ2-7; 9 bases are a match to TRBD2. The CDR3 sequence is 14 residues long. Germline CDR1 reads MNHEY; CDR2 reads SMNVEV (reference sequence). The J segment lost 4 bases and the V segment lost 6 bases, leaving 7 bases of the junction unmatched. The DNA for the CDR3 is TGTGCCAGCAGAGCGGGAGGTTTTGGGTACGAGCAGTACTTC. Protein product: CASRAGGFGYEQYF.

This clonotype was seen a few times. The chain combines TRBV6-5 with TRBJ1-2, with no clear D. The CDR3 is made up of 14 amino acids. The germline CDR1 and CDR2 sequences are MNHEY and SVGAGI. V lost 0 bases and J 2 bases, leaving 7 bases between the germline ends. DNA of the CDR3: TGTGCCAGCAGTTACTCGGAACAGAACTATGGCTACACCTTC. Its translation is CASSYSEQNYGYTF.

This clonotype showed up many times. The chain recombines TRBV4-1 with TRBJ1-1; TRBD1 matches 8 bases. The CDR3 is 15 amino acids. The V gene's germline CDR1 is MGHRA and CDR2 YSYEKL. V gave up 4 bases and J gave up 4 bases; unmatched junction bases: 8. The CDR3 sequence: CASSPDRGRGTEAFF. The CDR3 bases are TGCGCCAGCAGCCCAGACAGGGGTCGGGGCACTGAAGCTTTCTTT.

This clonotype appeared many times. The V gene is TRBV29-1, the J gene TRBJ1-1; D remains ambiguous. V shed 3 bases and J shed 0 bases, with 5 bases lying between them. Looked up from germline, CDR1 is SQVTM and CDR2 is ANQGSEA. The CDR3 runs 12 residues. In DNA form, the CDR3 reads TGCAGCGTTGACAGCATGAACACTGAAGCTTTCTTT. The encoded protein is CSVDSMNTEAFF. Together with reference TRBV29-1 and TRBJ1-1, the CDR3 gives the full variable domain: SAVISQKPSRDICQRGTSLTIQCQVDSQVTMMFWYRQQPGQSLTLIATANQGSEATYESGFVIDKFPISRPNLTFSTLTVSNMSPEDSSIYLCSVDSMNTEAFFGQGTRLTVV.

This chain uses TRBV5-5 with TRBJ2-5; no definite D call. There are 19 residues in the CDR3. Trimming removed 3 bases at V and 0 bases at J, with 24 bases between. Looked up from germline, CDR1 is SGHKS and CDR2 is YYEKEE (reference sequence). DNA for the CDR3: TGTGCCAGCAGCTCTCCAACAGTTCCCACCGTTTCGTACCAAGAGACCCAGTACTTC. The encoded protein is CASSSPTVPTVSYQETQYF. The full variable domain, completed using reference TRBV5-5 and TRBJ2-5, is DAGVTQSPTHLIKTRGQQVTLRCSPISGHKSVSWYQQVLGQGPQFIFQYYEKEERGRGNFPDRFSARQFPNYSSELNVNALLLGDSALYLCASSSPTVPTVSYQETQYFGPGTRLLVL.

This clonotype was seen a few times. This rearrangement joins TRBV10-2 to TRBJ2-1; TRBD1 matches 7 bases. V shed 6 bases, J shed 4 bases, and the junction held 9 bases outside the gene matches. Germline CDR1 and CDR2: WSHSY and SAAADI. The length of the CDR3 is 15 residues. DNA for the CDR3: TGCGCCAGCAGGGACCGGGACAGACTTTACAATGAGCAGTTCTTC. Protein product: CASRDRDRLYNEQFF.

This clonotype was seen repeatedly, ten times or more. The chain combines TRBV7-3 with TRBJ2-6; the D is unclear. Germline CDR1 reads SGHTA; CDR2 reads FQGTGA. V gave up 5 bases and J gave up 0 bases, with 8 bases separating them. The CDR3 spans 15 residues. The CDR3 nucleotides are TGTGCCAGCAGCACCTCCTACTCTGGGGCCAACGTCCTGACTTTC. This translates into CASSTSYSGANVLTF.

This clonotype was counted at least ten times. The chain uses TRBV7-6 and TRBJ2-4; a possible D gene is TRBD1 (6 bases). Germline CDR1 SGHVS, CDR2 FNYEAQ. V lost 1 base and J lost 10, with 11 bases in between. CDR3 size: 13 residues. The CDR3: CASSLGNTGIQYF. CDR3 sequence (DNA): TGTGCCAGCAGCTTAGGCAACACAGGGATTCAGTACTTC. The entire variable domain, with the rest obtained from reference TRBV7-6 and TRBJ2-4, is as follows: GAGVSQSPRYKVTKRGQDVALRCDPISGHVSLYWYRQALGQGPEFLTYFNYEAQQDKSGLPNDRFSAERPEGSISTLTIQRTEQRDSAMYRCASSLGNTGIQYFGAGTRLSVL.

The chain combines TRBV12-3 or TRBV12-4 with TRBJ1-2; the D gene is possibly TRBD1 (5 bases). With 8 bases removed from V and 0 bases from J, the gap between germline ends came to 13 bases. CDR3 size: 14 residues. The CDR3: CASGRQRANYGYTF. The CDR3 bases are TGTGCCAGCGGGAGACAGCGCGCTAACTATGGCTACACCTTC.

In its sample, this clonotype was seen many times. The chain has TRBV12-3 or TRBV12-4 and TRBJ1-2, with D possibly TRBD1 on 6 matching bases. Trimming removed 6 bases at V and 3 bases at J, with 8 bases between. This CDR3 comprises 12 residues. The CDR3 nucleotides read TGTGCCAGCAGCTCAGGGGACTATGGCTACACCTTC. Protein: CASSSGDYGYTF.

This chain uses TRBV4-3 with TRBJ1-1; TRBD1 matches 7 bases. This CDR3 contains 13 residues. The ends lost 4 bases at V and 6 bases at J; junction bases unmatched: 5. Germline V gene sequence: CDR1 LGHNA, CDR2 YSLEER. CDR3 sequence: CASSLDRDSEAFF. DNA of the CDR3: TGCGCCAGCAGCCTTGACAGGGACTCTGAAGCTTTCTTT.

This clonotype was observed at least ten times. This chain uses TRBV12-3 or TRBV12-4 with TRBJ2-6; D is ambiguous. This CDR3 is 15 amino acids long. Trimming removed 6 bases at V and 4 bases at J, with 13 bases between. The CDR3 here is CASRVVNSGANVLTF. The DNA for the CDR3 is TGTGCCAGCAGGGTAGTGAACTCCGGGGCCAACGTCCTGACTTTC.

This clonotype was counted a few times. The rearrangement joins TRBV6-5 to TRBJ2-5; TRBD2 matches 9 bases. The CDR3 has 17 amino acids. CDR1 is MNHEY and CDR2 is SVGAGI in the germline V gene. The J segment lost 6 bases and the V segment lost 3 bases, leaving 14 bases of the junction unmatched. In DNA, the CDR3 is TGTGCCAGCAGTTATAAGGCTAGCGGGAATTCTGGGAAGACCCAGTACTTC. Residues: CASSYKASGNSGKTQYF.

There are a few counts of this clonotype. The gene calls are TRBV4-1 and TRBJ2-1; no clear D. The V gene lost 0 bases and the J gene lost 8 bases, with 11 bases spanning the gap. The CDR3 has 14 residues. Germline CDR1 is MGHRA and CDR2 is YSYEKL. As DNA, the CDR3 is TGCGCCAGCAGCCAAGATCTTCGGGTCCATGAGCAGTTCTTC. It yields the protein CASSQDLRVHEQFF.